This TCR beta chain was identified during a study of STAT5B mutations in CD4+ large granular lymphocyte leukemia. The CDR3 contains 16 residues. V lost 0 bases, J lost 6 bases, and 9 bases stayed unmatched. Germline values: CDR1 MNHNY, CDR2 SVGAGI (reference sequence). Broader study findings: Without putative leukemic clones, patient CD4-sorted repertoires remained more clonal than healthy CD4+ repertoires. Without HLA matching, higher CD4+ than CD8+ T-LGLL clonality could reflect small sample size. Top patient clones used TRBV06 genes more often: 8/27 versus 2/35 in controls.

Original data processing: A productive frequency of 2.59 x 10-5 was the lowest detectable. Data came from immunoSEQ multiplex PCR; TCRdb stores just in-frame clones and leaves some out. That table gives V, J and clone size, and the DNA gave D and trimming. Among tens of thousands of clones listed, over 70% were seen once. This clone appeared once. As yet, its antigen is unknown. The chain couples TRBV6-6 to TRBJ2-3, with 7 bases aligning to TRBD1. The receptor comes from a human donor in good health. The sequenced sample was CD4+ T cells from blood buffy coats. Here the CDR3 reads CASSYSRGPFQDTQYF. DNA of the CDR3: TGTGCCAGCAGTTACTCGAGGGGGCCGTTCCAGGATACGCAGTATTTT.